The 9 T cell receptor beta chains presented below share a single source sample, sequenced in a study of CD8 T cells in Susac syndrome. When the RNA was reverse transcribed, random hexamers were used with an input of roughly 0.45 to 1 ug. One entry per CDR3 protein results from TCRdb running MiXCR on the immunoSEQ multiplex PCR reads. The profile shows around 280,000 distinct CDR3 sequences, 92% of them singletons. The sequenced sample was CD4+ T cells from PBMCs. Receptors originate from a human donor with multiple sclerosis.

This chain links TRBV2 with TRBJ2-1, with TRBD1 matching 9 bases. The CDR3 spans 17 residues. V shed 5 bases and J 4 bases; nucleotides not matched to a gene: 12. Germline V gene lookup returns CDR1 SNHLY and CDR2 FYNNEI. The CDR3 DNA reads TGTGCCAGCAGTCAAGAGGGACAGGGAGTCGGGTACAATGAGCAGTTCTTC. Translated: CASSQEGQGVGYNEQFF.

The rearrangement links TRBV5-4 to TRBJ1-1; D gene unclear. The CDR3 is 14 amino acids. V dropped 2 bases and J dropped 1 base, with 9 bases sitting between them. CDR1 and CDR2 (germline): SGHNT, YYREEE (reference sequence). CDR3: CASSFLTRNTEAFF. The CDR3, as DNA: TGTGCCAGCAGCTTCCTTACACGGAACACTGAAGCTTTCTTT.

This sequence joins TRBV5-1 and TRBJ2-3; 9 bases align to TRBD2. The V and J ends lost 0 bases and 6 bases, in that order; junction bases with no gene match: 2. From germline, CDR1 is SGHRS and CDR2 YFSETQ. The CDR3 contains 14 residues. The CDR3 bases are TGCGCCAGCAGCTTGGATAGCGGGAGTGATACGCAGTATTTT. This gives the protein CASSLDSGSDTQYF.

The chain couples TRBV28 to TRBJ2-1; tentatively, D is TRBD2 (5 bases). The CDR3 runs 14 residues. V dropped 10 bases and J dropped 5 bases, with 18 bases sitting between them. Germline V gene data show CDR1 as MDHEN and CDR2 as SYDVKM. The CDR3 region is CATSGREGHNEQFF. CDR3 bases: TGTGCCACCAGCGGTCGGGAAGGGCACAATGAGCAGTTCTTC.

The genes are TRBV18 and TRBJ1-2; 8 nucleotides align to TRBD1. Germline V gene sequence: CDR1 KGHSH, CDR2 LQKENI. J was trimmed by 8 bases and V by 5 bases; bases with no gene match: 7. The CDR3 sequence is 13 residues long. CDR3 in DNA: TGTGCCAGCTCATGGGACAGGCCCGCGGGCTACACCTTC. Protein sequence: CASSWDRPAGYTF.

The chain carries TRBV19 and TRBJ1-4; D gene uncertain. The germline CDR1 and CDR2 sequences are LNHDA and SQIVND (reference sequence). Deletions cut 2 bases from V and 8 bases from J, with 6 bases between. The CDR3 length is 12 residues. CDR3 protein: CASSIFPEKLFF. CDR3 DNA sequence: TGTGCCAGTAGTATATTCCCGGAAAAACTGTTTTTT.

This clonotype was seen once. Here the CDR3 reads CASSPEGAGSYF. CDR3 nucleotide sequence: TGTGCCAGCAGTCCTGAGGGGGCGGGTTCGTACTTC. The chain joins TRBV2 to TRBJ2-4, with 7 nucleotides matching TRBD1. J lost 15 bases, V lost 5 bases, and 10 bases had no gene match. The CDR3 has 12 amino acids. Looked up from germline, CDR1 is SNHLY and CDR2 is FYNNEI.

The chain carries TRBV20-1 and TRBJ2-3, with D perhaps being TRBD1 or TRBD2 (5 bases each). The CDR3 loop spans 14 amino acids. V dropped 3 bases and J dropped 3 bases, with 13 bases sitting between them. Germline CDR1 reads DFQATT; CDR2 reads SNEGSKA (reference sequence). The CDR3 region has the DNA TGCAGTGCTAGGGGGGATAAGAGGACAGATACGCAGTATTTT. Its translation: CSARGDKRTDTQYF.

The genes are TRBV2 and TRBJ2-7; the D gene is possibly TRBD2 (6 bases). CDR1 SNHLY and CDR2 FYNNEI come from the germline V gene. The CDR3 is 12 amino acids. V lost 8 bases to trimming and J lost 4 bases, with 12 bases between them. Written as DNA, the CDR3 is TGTGCCAGCGACCCCCGGGGGTACGAGCAGTACTTC. Amino acid sequence: CASDPRGYEQYF. The full variable domain, in which reference TRBV2 and TRBJ2-7 provide the parts outside the CDR3, is EPEVTQTPSHQVTQMGQEVILRCVPISNHLYFYWYRQILGQKVEFLVSFYNNEISEKSEIFDDQFSVERPDGSNFTLKIRSTKLEDSAMYFCASDPRGYEQYFGPGTRLTVT.